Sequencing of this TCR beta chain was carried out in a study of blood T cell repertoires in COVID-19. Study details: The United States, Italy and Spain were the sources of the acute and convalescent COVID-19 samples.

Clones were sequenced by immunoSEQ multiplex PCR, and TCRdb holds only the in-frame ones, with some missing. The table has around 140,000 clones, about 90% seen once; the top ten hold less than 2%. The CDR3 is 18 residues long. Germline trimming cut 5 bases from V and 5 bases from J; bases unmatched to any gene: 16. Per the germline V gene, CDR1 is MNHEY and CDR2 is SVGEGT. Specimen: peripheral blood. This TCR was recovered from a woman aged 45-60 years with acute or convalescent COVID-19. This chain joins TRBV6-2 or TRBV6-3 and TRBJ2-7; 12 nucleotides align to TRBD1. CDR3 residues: CASSPGTGGAGVVHEQYF. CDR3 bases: TGTGCCAGCAGTCCCGGGACAGGGGGCGCAGGGGTGGTTCACGAGCAGTACTTC.